The 5 T cell receptor beta chains given below trace back to one sample, sequenced in a study of CXCR3-negative and CXCR3-positive naive CD8 T cells. UMI-tagged TRB cDNA libraries were built via 5' RACE. TCRdb re-called the 5' RACE reads; one entry per CDR3 protein, DNA not given. The table counts 50,000 to 65,000 distinct CDR3 sequences; around a quarter lies in the top ten. The specimen sequenced was memory CD8+ T cells from blood. These TCRs come from a human donor in good health. Some clones in this sample may be carry-over from other donors' samples.

This chain links TRBV15 with TRBJ2-3; absent DNA, TCRdb's TRBD1 call cannot be checked. From germline, CDR1 is LNHNV and CDR2 YYDKDF (reference sequence). The CDR3 is 16 residues long. The CDR3 protein is CATSRGGYLRSDTQYF.

J is TRBJ2-7 and V is TRBV15; there is no DNA to check the TCRdb D call of TRBD1. This CDR3 is 17 amino acids long. The germline V gene has CDR1 LNHNV and CDR2 YYDKDF (reference sequence). The CDR3 region is CATSKPVGTRVTYEQYF.

The rearrangement links TRBV6-5 to TRBJ2-1; TCRdb proposes TRBD1, but this gene call is untestable without DNA. Germline V gives CDR1 MNHEY, CDR2 SVGAGI. This CDR3 is built from 17 residues. This chain's CDR3 is CASSYRTRTGIYNEQFF.

The chain is built from TRBV7-6 and TRBJ2-1; TCRdb names TRBD2, which stays unverified in the absence of DNA. This CDR3 has 16 residues. Germline V gene data show CDR1 as SGHVS and CDR2 as FNYEAQ. CDR3 amino acids: CASSAISGGRNNEQFF.

The chain carries TRBV11-3 and TRBJ2-3; with no DNA, the TCRdb D assignment of TRBD1 cannot be verified. The CDR3 is made up of 12 amino acids. From germline, CDR1 is SGHNT and CDR2 YENEEA. CDR3: CASSGTLDTQYF.